This T cell receptor (beta chain) appears in the sequencing data of a study of blood T cell repertoires in COVID-19. About the research overall: Collection of acute and convalescent COVID-19 samples took place in the United States, Italy and Spain. PBMCs, B-cell-depleted T cells, or T cells provided the cDNA or gDNA that made up the material.

The germline CDR1 and CDR2 sequences are SEHNR and FQNEAQ (reference sequence). V lost 6 bases and J 2 bases, leaving 14 bases between the germline ends. The CDR3 runs 14 residues. Assay: immunoSEQ multiplex PCR; the TCRdb copy retains only in-frame clones and omits some. There are approximately 150,000 clones in the sample; 83% occur only once, and roughly 2% lies in the top ten. The chain carries TRBV7-9 and TRBJ2-7, with D maybe TRBD2 (5 bases). This sequence originates from a woman of 80 years or more with acute or convalescent COVID-19. Sequenced material: peripheral blood. CDR3 protein: CASRESGSTYEQYF. The CDR3 DNA reads TGTGCCAGCAGGGAGTCGGGGTCCACCTACGAGCAGTACTTC.